This T cell receptor (beta chain) was recovered during a study of T cell repertoires in aging, cancer and after chemotherapy. Study information: Some 8.1 million TCR reads were in the whole dataset.

Only a few counts were recorded for this clonotype. Its antigen is unknown. The template was genomic DNA from peripheral blood, not RNA. The V end lost 7 bases, the J end lost 8 bases, and 20 bases lay between the germline ends. The CDR3 has 14 amino acids. The germline gives CDR1 MDHEN, CDR2 SYDVKM. Multiplex touch-down PCR with TRB-A/B primers amplified rearranged V-D-J TRB sequences. TCRdb passed the multiplex PCR reads through MiXCR, listing each CDR3 protein once. Of 2,500 to 3,500 distinct CDR3 sequences listed, approximately 31% were seen once; the top ten hold around 3.8%. Regarding the study as a whole: Median generation probability rose over the chemotherapy interval in each cancer cohort, suggesting rebound thymic output. Compared with age-matched healthy donors, untreated hematological or solid cancer patients showed higher blood TCR clonality. No conclusions about immunological memory after chemotherapy can be drawn from the repertoire data.

Sequencing was performed on blood. The sequence came from a human donor with a solid tumor. This sequence joins TRBV28 and TRBJ1-2; D unresolved. Here the CDR3 DNA reads TGTGCCAGCAAAGTTCTCCGGATGCTCGGGGGCTACACCTTC. It translates to CASKVLRMLGGYTF.